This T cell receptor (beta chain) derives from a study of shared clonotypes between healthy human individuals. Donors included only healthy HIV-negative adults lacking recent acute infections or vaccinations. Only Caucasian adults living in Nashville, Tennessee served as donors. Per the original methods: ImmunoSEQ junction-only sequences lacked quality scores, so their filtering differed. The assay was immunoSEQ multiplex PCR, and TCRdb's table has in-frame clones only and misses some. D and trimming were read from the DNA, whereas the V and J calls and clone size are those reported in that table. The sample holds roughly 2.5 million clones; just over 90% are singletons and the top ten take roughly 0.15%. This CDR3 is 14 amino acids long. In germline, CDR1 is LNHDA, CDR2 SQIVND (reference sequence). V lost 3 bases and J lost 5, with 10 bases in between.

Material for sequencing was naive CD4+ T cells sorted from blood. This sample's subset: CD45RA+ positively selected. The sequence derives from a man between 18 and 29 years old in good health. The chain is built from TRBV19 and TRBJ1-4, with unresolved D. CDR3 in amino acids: CASSMTLGNEKLFF. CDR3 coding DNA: TGTGCCAGTAGTATGACACTGGGGAATGAAAAACTGTTTTTT.